These T cell receptor beta chains were read from a single sample in a study of memory B cells and T cells in multiple sclerosis. Their target antigens are unknown. The data were produced by immunoSEQ multiplex PCR, yet TCRdb's version contains in-frame clones alone and is incomplete. The repertoire consists of over 35,000 clones, with roughly four fifths occurring once and the leading ten covering 0.85% to 1.2%. The sequenced sample was PBMCs from blood kept in culture. The receptors stem from a human donor with multiple sclerosis. The CDR3 runs from the conserved cysteine through the conserved F or W. D genes are given only for firm matches.

V gene	J gene	D gene	CDR3 length	CDR3 DNA	CDR3 protein
TRBV30	TRBJ1-1	-	13	TGTGCCTGGAGTGTACTCTGGAACACTGAAGCTTTCTTT	CAWSVLWNTEAFF
TRBV5-3	TRBJ1-3	-	14	TGTGCCAGAAGCCGCGGGGGGTCTGGAAACACCATATATTTT	CARSRGGSGNTIYF
TRBV7-3	TRBJ2-1	-	12	TGTGCCAGCAGCTTATATTCGGGTGAGCAGTTCTTC	CASSLYSGEQFF
TRBV6-5	TRBJ1-5	TRBD1	15	TGTGCCAGCAGAAGAACAGGGGACGGCAATCAGCCCCAGCATTTT	CASRRTGDGNQPQHF
TRBV4-1	TRBJ1-2	TRBD1	15	TGCGCCAGCAGCCAACTCCAGGGGGGTCTCGATGGCTACACCTTC	CASSQLQGGLDGYTF
TRBV6-4	TRBJ2-3	-	16	TGTGCCAGCAGTGACCGACGCACTACTAGCAGGGATACGCAGTATTTT	CASSDRRTTSRDTQYF
TRBV19	TRBJ2-2	-	15	TGTGCCAGTAGTTCCCGGACAACGAACACCGGGGAGCTGTTTTTT	CASSSRTTNTGELFF
TRBV28	TRBJ1-6	-	15	TGTGCCAGCAGTCTAGGACTGACGGAGAATTCACCCCTCCACTTT	CASSLGLTENSPLHF
TRBV7-8	TRBJ2-6	-	16	TGTGCCAGCAGCTTAGGTGGGGGATCTGGGGCCAACGTCCTGACTTTC	CASSLGGGSGANVLTF
TRBV9	TRBJ2-1	TRBD2	17	TGTGCCAGCAGCGTAGAAGTAGCGGGGTTGGTGTACAATGAGCAGTTCTTC	CASSVEVAGLVYNEQFF
TRBV5-1	TRBJ1-2	-	14	TGCGCCAGCAGCTTGGAAGGGACACCCTATGGCTACACCTTC	CASSLEGTPYGYTF
TRBV5-1	TRBJ2-7	-	15	-	CASSFGPGVDYEQYF